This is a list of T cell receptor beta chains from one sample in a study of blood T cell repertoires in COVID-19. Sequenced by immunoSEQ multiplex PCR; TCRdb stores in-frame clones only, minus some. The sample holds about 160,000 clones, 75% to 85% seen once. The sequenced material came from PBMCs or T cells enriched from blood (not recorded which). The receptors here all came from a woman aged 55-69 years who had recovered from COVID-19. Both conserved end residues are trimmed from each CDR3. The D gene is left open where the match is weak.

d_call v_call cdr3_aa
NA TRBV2 ASQQQGTGANVLT
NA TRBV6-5 ASSYARFNEQF
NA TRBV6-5 ASRPGGANQPQH
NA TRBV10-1 ASGEVVEGRPHGETQY
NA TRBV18 ASSPPGDKNTEAF
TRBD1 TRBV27 ASSLGQGRQPQH
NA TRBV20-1 SARAYNEQF
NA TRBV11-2 ASSETTGNPDTQY
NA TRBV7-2 ASSLGELVDTQY
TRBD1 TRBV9 ASSTLTGHSETQY
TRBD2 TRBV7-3 ASSFSGGVDEQF
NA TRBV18 ASSPDRLNTEAF
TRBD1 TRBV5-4 ASSLQGDYEQY
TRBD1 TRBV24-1 ATSDPGQGYAGELF
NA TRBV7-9 ASSSSQGHYGYT
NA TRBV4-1 ASSQVYREVKEAF
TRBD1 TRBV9 ASSVGGGQGKDYEQY
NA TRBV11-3 ASSLEGLPYNEQF
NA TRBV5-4 ASSSGDTQY
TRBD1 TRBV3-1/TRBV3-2 ASSRWTGEQF
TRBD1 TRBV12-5 ASGFSGQALGKLF
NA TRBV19 ASSIGGATDTQY
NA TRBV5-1 ASSLAYPNSPLH
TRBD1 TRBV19 ASSNPRAGTGGHSKAQH
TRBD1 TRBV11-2 ASSLDLRDSQY
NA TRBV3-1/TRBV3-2 ASSQELVPADYGYT
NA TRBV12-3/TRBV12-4 ASSFGSHEAF
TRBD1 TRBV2 ASRRDRTGGDGYT
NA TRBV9 ASSVGESGKNIQY
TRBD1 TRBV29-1 SVLRDRGNYGYT
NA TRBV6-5 ASRYDSSSGNTIY
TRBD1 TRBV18 ASSRDRDTQY
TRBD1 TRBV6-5 ASRGTVSFGYT
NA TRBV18 ASSPPSGAGQDQPQH
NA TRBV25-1 ASSGNPGAKQF